This TCR beta chain was documented in a study of blood T cell repertoires in COVID-19. The method was immunoSEQ multiplex PCR; TCRdb's version includes in-frame clones alone and lacks a portion of them. This sample has 140,000 to 150,000 clones; over 80% occur once, and the top ten carry about 1.7%. Germline values: CDR1 MNHEY, CDR2 SMNVEV (reference sequence). After removal of 8 bases from V and 0 bases from J, the junction contained 6 bases not matched to a gene. The CDR3 is 15 residues long. The sequenced sample was peripheral blood. The J gene is TRBJ2-1, the V gene TRBV27; 8 nucleotides line up with TRBD1. This TCR derives from a woman aged 45 to 65 with acute or convalescent COVID-19. The CDR3 nucleotides read TGTGCCAGCGGAACAGGGGGTCTCTCCTACAATGAGCAGTTCTTC. As protein: CASGTGGLSYNEQFF.